This T cell receptor beta chain came from a study of T-cell reconstitution after alpha-beta-depleted transplantation in children. This clonotype was seen only a few times. Compared with germline, one end of the junction differs, possibly owing to a read error. The CDR3 consists of 13 residues. Germline CDR1 SSHAT, CDR2 FNYEAQ (reference sequence). Preparing the TCRbeta library involved the use of unique molecular identifiers. TCRdb reprocessed the PCR reads via MiXCR and lists one record per CDR3 protein. The sample has approximately 400,000 distinct CDR3 sequences; approximately 11% are singletons. The clonotype originates from a human donor who donated a stem cell graft to a child with acute myeloid leukemia. The sample here was PBMCs from the stem cell graft donor, taken from the stem cell graft. The chain uses TRBV7-7 and TRBJ2-5; D is undetermined. Here the CDR3 DNA reads TGTGCTAGCAGCTTTAAGACCGACGAGGCCCAGTACTTC. Translation gives CASSFKTDEAQYF.